The 24 T cell receptor beta chains listed next were all sequenced from one sample in a study of shared clonotypes between healthy human individuals. Profiling relied on immunoSEQ multiplex PCR, and the TCRdb table lists in-frame clones only, not all of them. Of around 990,000 clones detected, approximately 80% appear once; the ten largest clones hold 0.89%. The sequenced material came from memory CD4+ T cells from PBMCs. Subset meaning: CD45RA-negative fraction. Every receptor here comes from a man aged 18-30 years in good health. Some clones in this sample may be carry-over from other donors' samples.

V is TRBV7-8 and J is TRBJ2-7; D not resolved. This CDR3 comprises 14 residues. Germline CDR1 and CDR2: SGHVS and FQNEAQ. The V gene lost 2 bases and the J gene lost 0 bases, with 8 bases spanning the gap. In nucleotides, the CDR3 is TGTGCCAGCAGCTTACGTGTAGTCTCCTACGAGCAGTACTTC. Translation: CASSLRVVSYEQYF.

In its sample, this clone was seen a few times. J is TRBJ1-2 and V is TRBV5-5, with no clear D. This CDR3 has 13 amino acids. The germline V and J ends were trimmed by 4 bases and 9 bases, with 16 bases remaining between them. Germline CDR1 is SGHKS and CDR2 is YYEKEE (reference sequence). The CDR3 loop is CASSTAGPESYTF. The CDR3 bases are TGTGCCAGCAGCACAGCCGGGCCCGAAAGCTACACCTTC.

The rearrangement links TRBV21-1 to TRBJ2-7; the table's D gene call, TRBD1, was not cross checked with the DNA. TRBV21-1 is designated a pseudogene. The CDR3 covers 17 residues. The CDR3 nucleotides read TGTGCCAGCAGCAAAGGAGGGCAGGGGAGTGGTTCCTACGAGCAGTACTTC. It codes for CASSKGGQGSGSYEQYF.

The CDR3 DNA follows: TGTGCCAGCAGCTTAGGGGGGGAGGTCTTATTCTACGAGCAGTACTTC. Translating gives CASSLGGEVLFYEQYF. J is TRBJ2-7 and V is TRBV7-8, with D perhaps TRBD2 (6 bases). V was cut by 1 base and J by 3 bases, with 16 bases left in between. There are 16 residues in the CDR3. The germline V gene has CDR1 SGHVS and CDR2 FQNEAQ. Combining the CDR3 with reference TRBV7-8 and TRBJ2-7 gives the whole variable domain GAGVSQSPRYKVAKRGQDVALRCDPISGHVSLFWYQQALGQGPEFLTYFQNEAQLDKSGLPSDRFFAERPEGSVSTLKIQRTQQEDSAVYLCASSLGGEVLFYEQYFGPGTRLTVT.

J is TRBJ1-2 and V is TRBV7-2, with TRBD1 as a possible D gene (5 bases). Germline lookup yields CDR1 SGHTA and CDR2 FQGNSA. Trimming cost V 2 bases and J 3 bases, with 13 bases left between them. This CDR3 region has 15 residues. The CDR3 DNA reads TGTGCCAGCAGCTTACAGGGCCTCACCGACTATGGCTACACCTTC. Translated, it gives CASSLQGLTDYGYTF.

This chain uses TRBV7-2 with TRBJ2-1; no firm D call. This CDR3 region has 12 residues. Trimming took off 5 bases at V and 15 bases at J, with 17 bases between the two ends. Germline V gene lookup returns CDR1 SGHTA and CDR2 FQGNSA. This CDR3 reads CASSPTPPPGFF. The CDR3 nucleotides read TGTGCCAGCAGCCCTACGCCCCCACCGGGGTTCTTC.

The chain carries TRBV6-1 and TRBJ2-7, with 9 bases that match TRBD2. The ends lost 8 bases at V and 6 bases at J; junction bases unmatched: 11. Germline V gives CDR1 MNHNS, CDR2 SASEGT. This CDR3 contains 14 residues. The CDR3 region is CASLLAGGPIEQYF. Here the CDR3 DNA reads TGTGCCAGCCTTCTGGCGGGAGGGCCCATCGAGCAGTACTTC.

In its sample, this clone was seen a few times. The junction does not match germline at one end; this may be a read error. This sample also contains other DNA sequences that code for the same CDR3. The CDR3 sequence: CASSIPGSGPNYGYTF. The CDR3 DNA is TGTGCCAGCAGTATCCCGGGGAGCGGACCTAACTACGGCTACACCTTC. The gene calls are TRBV28 and TRBJ1-2; D uncertain. Per germline, CDR1 MDHEN and CDR2 SYDVKM. The CDR3 totals 16 residues.

J is TRBJ2-3 and V is TRBV28; D remains ambiguous. Trimming took off 6 bases at V and 0 bases at J, with 13 bases between the two ends. Germline-derived CDR1 and CDR2 are MDHEN and SYDVKM. The CDR3 loop spans 15 amino acids. The CDR3 nucleotides read TGTGCCAGCAGGATAACCCACCGTAGCACAGATACGCAGTATTTT. This encodes CASRITHRSTDTQYF.

This chain uses TRBV19 with TRBJ2-1; D is possibly TRBD2 (5 bases). The CDR3 has 12 residues. Trimming removed 8 bases at V and 6 bases at J, with 11 bases between. The germline CDR1 and CDR2 sequences are LNHDA and SQIVND (reference sequence). The CDR3: CASRTSANEQFF. The CDR3 coding sequence is TGTGCCAGTCGAACTAGTGCCAATGAGCAGTTCTTC.

V usage is TRBV19 and J usage is TRBJ2-4; 10 bases map to TRBD1. CDR1 LNHDA and CDR2 SQIVND come from the germline V gene (reference sequence). V gave up 7 bases and J gave up 9 bases; unmatched junction bases: 12. The CDR3 is 15 amino acids. In DNA, the CDR3 is TGTGCCAGTAACGCAGTTGAGGGACAGGGGATCATTCAGTACTTC. It specifies CASNAVEGQGIIQYF.

CDR3 sequence reads: CASSPGPAIQPQHF. Here the CDR3 DNA reads TGTGCCAGCAGCCCAGGCCCGGCTATTCAGCCCCAGCATTTT. The J gene is TRBJ1-5, the V gene TRBV7-9; D is ambiguous. Per the germline V gene, CDR1 is SEHNR and CDR2 is FQNEAQ (reference sequence). V was clipped by 5 bases and J by 6 bases, with 14 bases between them. This CDR3 spans 14 amino acids.

This rearrangement joins TRBV15 to TRBJ1-5; no clear D gene. In germline, CDR1 is LNHNV, CDR2 YYDKDF (reference sequence). Trimming shortened V by 0 bases and J by 8 bases, and 11 bases separated the two germline ends. The CDR3 length is 14 residues. CDR3: CATSREWANEPQHF. CDR3 coding DNA: TGTGCCACCAGCAGAGAGTGGGCAAATGAGCCCCAGCATTTT.

The J gene is TRBJ2-5, the V gene TRBV18, with TRBD1 as a possible D gene (6 bases). Germline loops: CDR1 KGHSH, CDR2 LQKENI. V dropped 4 bases and J dropped 5 bases, with 17 bases sitting between them. This CDR3 has 15 residues. The CDR3 region is CASSLFRDKAETQYF. The CDR3 DNA is TGTGCCAGCTCACTTTTCCGGGACAAAGCGGAGACCCAGTACTTC.

The chain is built from TRBV27 and TRBJ2-6; no clear D. The V and J ends lost 3 bases and 0 bases respectively, with 6 bases between them. Per the germline V gene, CDR1 is MNHEY and CDR2 is SMNVEV (reference sequence). The CDR3 runs 15 residues. The CDR3 DNA follows: TGTGCCAGCAGTTTTTGGGGCTCTGGGGCCAACGTCCTGACTTTC. Translated, it gives CASSFWGSGANVLTF.

V usage is TRBV21-1 and J usage is TRBJ2-5; the D call of TRBD1 is as the table states it, not checked on the DNA. TRBV21-1 corresponds to a pseudogene. There are 17 residues in the CDR3. This CDR3 is CASSKGDRGETQETQYF. As DNA, the CDR3 is TGTGCCAGCAGCAAAGGGGACAGGGGCGAAACTCAAGAGACCCAGTACTTC.

This clone occurred a few times. The chain combines TRBV5-4 with TRBJ2-7, with 8 bases lining up with TRBD2. V was pared by 2 bases and J by 0 bases, with 4 bases of the junction left unmatched. CDR3 length: 15 residues. Germline V gene sequence: CDR1 SGHNT, CDR2 YYREEE (reference sequence). CDR3 DNA sequence: TGTGCCAGCAGCTTAGCGGGAGAAAACTCCTACGAGCAGTACTTC. Amino acids: CASSLAGENSYEQYF.

The CDR3 region has the DNA TGTGCCAGCAGCTCAGAGGATCTTGGCTACACCTTC. It encodes CASSSEDLGYTF. This chain connects TRBV7-2 to TRBJ1-2; D gene ambiguous. The germline V and J ends were trimmed by 4 bases and 7 bases, with 10 bases remaining between them. The CDR3 length is 12 residues. Germline CDR1 reads SGHTA; CDR2 reads FQGNSA. The full variable domain, with the rest looked up from reference TRBV7-2 and TRBJ1-2, is GAGVSQSPSNKVTEKGKDVELRCDPISGHTALYWYRQSLGQGLEFLIYFQGNSAPDKSGLPSDRFSAERTGGSVSTLTIQRTQQEDSAVYLCASSSEDLGYTFGSGTRLTVV.

In its sample, this clone was seen a few times. The chain recombines TRBV30 with TRBJ1-1; no firm D call. This CDR3 spans 12 amino acids. The germline V gene has CDR1 GTSNPN and CDR2 SVGIG (reference sequence). Trimming cost V 4 bases and J 5 bases, with 11 bases left between them. As DNA, the CDR3 is TGTGCCTGGATAACGAGGAGGACTGAAGCTTTCTTT. As protein: CAWITRRTEAFF.

This clone was observed a single time. This sequence joins TRBV27 and TRBJ2-7, with 8 positions matching TRBD1. The length of the CDR3 is 14 residues. Germline V lookup: CDR1 MNHEY, CDR2 SMNVEV (reference sequence). J lost 6 bases, V lost 3 bases, and 7 bases had no gene match. The CDR3 coding sequence is TGTGCCAGCAGTTTTTGGCAGGGGGCACGCGAGCAGTACTTC. Its protein product is CASSFWQGAREQYF.

The V and J genes are TRBV20-1 and TRBJ1-1; D is ambiguous. Looked up from germline, CDR1 is DFQATT and CDR2 is SNEGSKA (reference sequence). The CDR3 is made up of 11 amino acids. The ends were cut back, 4 bases at V and 11 bases at J, with 14 bases in the middle. CDR3 sequence (DNA): TGCAGTGCTAAGGGAGGCCCTTGGGCTTTCTTT. This sequence encodes CSAKGGPWAFF.

The J gene is TRBJ2-7, the V gene TRBV27; TRBD1 might be the D (5 bases). The CDR3 extends over 14 amino acids. V shed 4 bases and J shed 3 bases, with 13 bases lying between them. Germline CDR1 reads MNHEY; CDR2 reads SMNVEV (reference sequence). The CDR3 protein is CASSSSRQLYEQYF. The DNA of the CDR3 is TGTGCCAGCAGTTCCTCCCGACAGCTCTACGAGCAGTACTTC.

V and J are TRBV5-1 and TRBJ1-3; TRBD1 is a possible D gene (5 bases). Trimming cost V 3 bases and J 1 base, with 8 bases left between them. This CDR3 contains 14 residues. Germline CDR1 is SGHRS and CDR2 is YFSETQ. The CDR3 bases are TGCGCCAGCAGCTCGGGACCTTCTGGAAACACCATATATTTT. Translating gives CASSSGPSGNTIYF.

The chain carries TRBV27 and TRBJ2-7; D is perhaps TRBD2 (5 bases). The CDR3 length is 15 residues. CDR1 and CDR2 (germline): MNHEY, SMNVEV (reference sequence). V dropped 6 bases and J dropped 0 bases, with 15 bases sitting between them. CDR3 DNA sequence: TGTGCCAGCAGCCATTTAGCGTTTAGCTCCTACGAGCAGTACTTC. It is translated as CASSHLAFSSYEQYF.